A selection of T cell receptor beta chains follows, all from one sample in a study of Ad26.COV2.S vaccination and SARS-CoV-2 variants. The repertoire was sequenced with immunoSEQ multiplex PCR; TCRdb's copy has only in-frame clones and lacks some. Of a few hundred thousand clones listed, roughly 80% were seen once; the top ten hold just under 7.5%. The input for sequencing was peripheral blood, taken in a trial of Ad26.COV2.S vaccine versus placebo. The receptors derive from a person aged 18 to 59 who received the Ad26.COV2.S COVID-19 vaccine or a placebo. The CDR3 runs from the conserved cysteine through the conserved F or W. D genes are given only for firm matches. Some rows mark clone size as missing; the rest say once, few, many or name a class of expanded clone.

d_gene: NA; j_gene: TRBJ1-1; abundance: NA; v_gene: TRBV12-3/TRBV12-4; CDR3nt: TGTGCCAGCAGGAAATATATGAACACTGAAGCTTTCTTT; CDR3aa: CASRKYMNTEAFF
d_gene: NA; j_gene: TRBJ2-1; abundance: NA; v_gene: TRBV6-2/TRBV6-3; CDR3nt: TGTGCCAGCAGTTACGGGGAGAGCTCCTACAATGAGCAGTTCTTC; CDR3aa: CASSYGESSYNEQFF
d_gene: NA; j_gene: TRBJ1-4; abundance: few; v_gene: TRBV7-9; CDR3nt: TGTGCCAGCAGCTCAGGAGGGTTGAGTGAAAAACTGTTTTTT; CDR3aa: CASSSGGLSEKLFF
d_gene: NA; j_gene: TRBJ2-1; abundance: NA; v_gene: TRBV24-1; CDR3nt: TGTGCCACCAGTGATCCTATACAATTGCGGGGTAAAAATGAGCAGTTCTTC; CDR3aa: CATSDPIQLRGKNEQFF
d_gene: NA; j_gene: TRBJ1-3; abundance: NA; v_gene: TRBV9; CDR3nt: TGTGCCAGCAGCGTAGACTGGAGCTCTGGAAACACCATATATTTT; CDR3aa: CASSVDWSSGNTIYF
d_gene: TRBD2; j_gene: TRBJ2-3; abundance: NA; v_gene: TRBV5-1; CDR3nt: TGCGCCAGCAGCTACTCCCTTAGCGGGAGTCGTACAGATACGCAGTATTTT; CDR3aa: CASSYSLSGSRTDTQYF
d_gene: NA; j_gene: TRBJ2-3; abundance: NA; v_gene: TRBV5-1; CDR3nt: TGCGCCAGCTCCAGTACCACAGATACGCAGTATTTT; CDR3aa: CASSSTTDTQYF
d_gene: NA; j_gene: TRBJ1-2; abundance: NA; v_gene: TRBV10-3; CDR3nt: TGTGCCATCAGTGAGTCGGGCAGGCCCTCGGGCTACACCTTC; CDR3aa: CAISESGRPSGYTF
d_gene: NA; j_gene: TRBJ2-1; abundance: NA; v_gene: TRBV7-3; CDR3nt: TGTGCCAGCAGCCCAAAGGGCCTAAGGAATGAGCAGTTCTTC; CDR3aa: CASSPKGLRNEQFF
d_gene: NA; j_gene: TRBJ2-2; abundance: NA; v_gene: TRBV14; CDR3nt: TGTGCCAGCAGCGTGGGGCCAAACACCGGGGAGCTGTTTTTT; CDR3aa: CASSVGPNTGELFF
d_gene: NA; j_gene: TRBJ2-5; abundance: NA; v_gene: TRBV6-1; CDR3nt: TGTGCCAGCAGTGAATCCCCTGAGACCCAGTACTTC; CDR3aa: CASSESPETQYF
d_gene: TRBD1; j_gene: TRBJ1-1; abundance: NA; v_gene: TRBV5-1; CDR3nt: TGCGCCAGCAGCTTTGGACAGGGAATCGAAGCTTTCTTT; CDR3aa: CASSFGQGIEAFF
d_gene: NA; j_gene: TRBJ1-1; abundance: NA; v_gene: TRBV7-2; CDR3nt: TGTGCCAGCAGCTTAGGACAGCCTAAAGCTTTCTTT; CDR3aa: CASSLGQPKAFF
d_gene: NA; j_gene: TRBJ1-5; abundance: few; v_gene: TRBV6-6; CDR3nt: TGTGCCACTGGGGGCAGGCCGAAGCCCCAGCATTTT; CDR3aa: CATGGRPKPQHF
d_gene: NA; j_gene: TRBJ1-1; abundance: once; v_gene: TRBV12-3/TRBV12-4; CDR3nt: TGTGCCAGCAGTTTAAAGGGTGACACTGAAGCTTTCTTT; CDR3aa: CASSLKGDTEAFF
d_gene: NA; j_gene: TRBJ1-4; abundance: NA; v_gene: TRBV19; CDR3nt: TGTGCCAGTAGCCATCGAGGGTCAAGTGAAAAACTGTTTTTT; CDR3aa: CASSHRGSSEKLFF
d_gene: TRBD2; j_gene: TRBJ2-5; abundance: NA; v_gene: TRBV7-9; CDR3nt: TGTGCCAGCAGCACGGGGGGGTGGCAAGAGACCCAGTACTTC; CDR3aa: CASSTGGWQETQYF
d_gene: NA; j_gene: TRBJ1-1; abundance: NA; v_gene: TRBV29-1; CDR3nt: TGCAGCGTTCTATTGGATGGGCTCTGGACTGAAGCTTTCTTT; CDR3aa: CSVLLDGLWTEAFF
d_gene: NA; j_gene: TRBJ2-3; abundance: once; v_gene: TRBV20-1; CDR3nt: TGCAGTGCAAACCGGGCAGATACGCAGTATTTT; CDR3aa: CSANRADTQYF
d_gene: NA; j_gene: TRBJ2-3; abundance: NA; v_gene: TRBV6-6; CDR3nt: TGTGCCAGCAGTTACAGCGGTACCCGGAGTACGCAGTATTTT; CDR3aa: CASSYSGTRSTQYF
d_gene: NA; j_gene: TRBJ1-2; abundance: NA; v_gene: TRBV29-1; CDR3nt: TGCAGCGTTGAAGACCGCGAGGGGTGGTACACCTTC; CDR3aa: CSVEDREGWYTF
d_gene: NA; j_gene: TRBJ2-1; abundance: NA; v_gene: TRBV9; CDR3nt: TGTGCCAGCAGCGTAGAGAACTCCTACAATGAGCAGTTCTTC; CDR3aa: CASSVENSYNEQFF
d_gene: NA; j_gene: TRBJ1-2; abundance: NA; v_gene: TRBV18; CDR3nt: TGTGCCAGCTCACGAGCGGGGTTCCGCGGCTACACCTTC; CDR3aa: CASSRAGFRGYTF